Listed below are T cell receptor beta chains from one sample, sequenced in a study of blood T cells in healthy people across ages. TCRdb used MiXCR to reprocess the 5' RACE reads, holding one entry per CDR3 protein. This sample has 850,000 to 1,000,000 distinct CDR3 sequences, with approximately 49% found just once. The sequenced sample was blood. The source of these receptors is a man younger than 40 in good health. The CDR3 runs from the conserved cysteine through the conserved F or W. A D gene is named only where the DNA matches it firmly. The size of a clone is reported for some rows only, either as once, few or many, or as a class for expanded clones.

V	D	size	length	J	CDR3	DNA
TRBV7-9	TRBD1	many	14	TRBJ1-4	CASSSTGLHEKLFF	TGTGCCAGCAGCTCGACAGGGTTACATGAAAAACTGTTTTTT
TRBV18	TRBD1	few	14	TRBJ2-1	CASSRRGSYNEQFF	TGTGCCAGCTCACGCAGGGGGTCTTACAATGAGCAGTTCTTC
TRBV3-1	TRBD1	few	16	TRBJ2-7	CASSRTSFGQGYEQYF	TGTGCCAGCAGCCGAACCTCCTTCGGACAGGGCTACGAGCAGTACTTC
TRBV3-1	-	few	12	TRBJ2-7	CASSHGGNEQYF	TGTGCCAGCAGCCATGGGGGCAACGAGCAGTACTTC
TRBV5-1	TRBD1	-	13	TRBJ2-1	CASSLGEGAEQFF	TGCGCCAGCAGCTTGGGTGAGGGGGCTGAGCAGTTCTTC
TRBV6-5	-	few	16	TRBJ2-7	CASSPLGGRSAYEQYF	TGTGCCAGCAGCCCTCTAGGGGGGCGCTCCGCTTACGAGCAGTACTTC
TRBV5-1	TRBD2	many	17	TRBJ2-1	CASSSSPLSGGYNEQFF	TGCGCCAGCAGCTCATCCCCCCTAAGCGGGGGTTACAATGAGCAGTTCTTC
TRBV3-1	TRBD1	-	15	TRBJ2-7	CASSQEDRVGYEQYF	TGTGCCAGCAGCCAAGAGGACAGGGTCGGATACGAGCAGTACTTC
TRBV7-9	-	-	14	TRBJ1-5	CASSLSSAMEPQHF	TGTGCCAGCAGCTTATCGTCTGCCATGGAACCCCAGCATTTT
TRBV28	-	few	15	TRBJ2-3	CASSPPAEDTDTQYF	TGTGCCAGCAGTCCCCCAGCGGAGGACACAGATACGCAGTATTTT
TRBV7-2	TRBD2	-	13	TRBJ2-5	CASRLAGQETQYF	TGTGCCAGCAGGCTAGCGGGACAAGAGACCCAGTACTTC
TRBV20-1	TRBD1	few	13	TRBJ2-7	CSAGDRDPREQYF	TGCAGTGCGGGGGACAGGGATCCTCGCGAGCAGTACTTC
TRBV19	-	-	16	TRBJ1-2	CASSSLSGDRYYGYTF	TGTGCCAGTAGTTCCCTCTCCGGGGACCGCTACTATGGCTACACCTTC
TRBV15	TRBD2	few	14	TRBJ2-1	CATSHRSSGNEQFF	TGTGCCACCAGCCACCGATCTAGCGGCAATGAGCAGTTCTTC
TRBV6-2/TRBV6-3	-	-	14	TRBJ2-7	CASSTRSGSYEQYF	TGTGCCAGCAGTACCCGGTCGGGCTCCTACGAGCAGTACTTC
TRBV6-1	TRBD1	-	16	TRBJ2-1	CASRSSGTGGFYEQFF	TGTGCCAGCAGGTCTTCCGGGACAGGGGGCTTCTATGAGCAGTTCTTC
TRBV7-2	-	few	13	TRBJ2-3	CASSLDFATTQYF	TGTGCCAGCAGCTTAGATTTCGCGACTACGCAGTATTTT